This TCR beta chain was documented in a study of immune cell composition in non-small cell lung cancer (dated by TCRdb to about 2017). With respect to the entire study: To assign histologic subtype, which was mostly lung adenocarcinoma or squamous cell carcinoma, H&E was combined with p63, CK5, Napsin A and TTF-1 immunohistochemistry. Supplementary cohort #1 consisted of roughly 9 lung adenocarcinoma cases with paired tumour/lung TCR-beta sequencing and with TIL populations generated to assess tumour reactivity. The subtype comparisons left out several tumour specimens with TCR-beta data because those specimens were rare histological subtypes. Using Adaptive Biotechnologies, the researchers ran TCR-beta sequencing on fewer than 40 paired NSCLC tumour and non-adjacent lung specimens, along with about two dozen tumour-only specimens. Overall study results and their limits: Tumour-associated clones >0.5% occurred in nearly half of NSCLC cases: over 30% of adenocarcinomas versus around 75% of squamous carcinomas. The reactivity cohort included only roughly nine cases, and whether tumour-reactive clones share sequences with the dominant in vivo tumour-associated clones was not shown. In roughly 11 adenocarcinoma cases, a strong correlation was found between maximal tumour-associated clone frequency and TIL tumour reactivity, whereas no such correlation was found between overall clonality and TIL tumour reactivity. Compared with lung adenocarcinoma tumours, lung squamous cell carcinoma showed significantly higher Top 10 clone scores and productive clonality. Smoking pack-years did not significantly correlate with tumour TCR-beta clonality.

TCR-beta CDR3 regions were amplified from genomic DNA by a two-step multiplex PCR, with the second step adding Illumina-compatible adaptors. As a commercial immunoSEQ service, TCR-beta immunosequencing was carried out on an Illumina platform. Processing in the source paper ran as follows. Repertoires were summarised as Top 10 Clones, the percentage of T-cell templates from the ten most frequent sequences, and productive clonality. Values of productive clonality ranged from 0 to 1, with a monoclonal population indicated by a value of 1. Sequences comprising at least 0.1% of tumour T-cell templates but absent from matched non-adjacent lung were defined as tumour-associated clones and were identified via log10 scatter plots. Student's t-tests were used for two-group comparisons, ANOVA for comparisons across stages, and linear regression for relationships, with analyses done in GraphPad Prism7 and R. TCRdb provides this immuneACCESS table in a form limited to in-frame rearrangements. Some clones are lacking; in checked studies, under half of them reflect an unresolved V gene, and why the rest are absent is not known. The V and J calls and clone size come from that table; D and trimming were worked out from the DNA. The sample includes around 3,900 clones, with roughly 72% observed a single time. The ten largest make up around 28% of the sample.

Frozen aliquots of unsorted single-cell suspensions were used for genomic DNA extraction with the QIAamp DNA kit. The tumour samples consisted of surgically resected non-small cell lung cancer tissue. Tissues arrived within 2 hours after resection and were immediately processed into single-cell suspensions. Tissue was mechanically dissociated and enzymatically digested with DNase I, collagenase I and hyaluronidase for roughly 30 minutes at 37 °C, then filtered and RBC-lysed. Via the germline V gene (reference sequence), CDR1 is MNHEY and CDR2 SMNVEV. From the cysteine up to the phenylalanine, the CDR3 has a length of 13 residues. This entry keeps only the CDR3 DNA: 39 bases, framed from base 1. V is clipped by 5 bases and J by 5 bases, and the sequence between their germline boundaries is 12 bases long. This clone was observed a handful of times. Its recognized antigen is unknown. No qualities accompany the bases; no much larger clone lies one base away.

The receptor was derived from a human donor with non-small cell lung cancer. Sequencing was carried out using lung tumor tissue. This chain joins TRBV27 to TRBJ1-2, with TRBD1 as a weak D call on 6 bases. The DNA sequence reads TGTGCCAGCAGTAGAGATAGGGGGTATGGCTACACCTTC. It codes for CASSRDRGYGYTF.